The 12 T cell receptor beta chains listed next were all sequenced from one sample in a study of beta chain features in type 1 diabetes. Whole-study results and caveats: Among patients with Type 1 diabetes, TCRB CDR3s were moderately but significantly shorter in every one of the four CD4+ subsets.

The antigens these receptors bind are not known. The isolated RNA, all of it, was reverse transcribed, so expressed TCRB transcripts were what got sequenced. Sequencing used immunoSEQ multiplex PCR; TCRdb keeps in-frame clones, though not all of them. This sample has roughly 150,000 clones; 7.8% occur once, and the top ten carry approximately 0.85%. Sequenced sample: central memory CD4+ T cells from blood. The receptor set was obtained from a woman in her 40s with type 1 diabetes.

The genes are TRBV5-4 and TRBJ2-5; D is possibly TRBD1 (6 bases). The germline CDR1 and CDR2 sequences are SGHNT and YYREEE (reference sequence). The CDR3 totals 13 residues. V lost 4 bases and J 4 bases, leaving 11 bases between the germline ends. CDR3 protein: CASSSSRGETQYF. The DNA for the CDR3 is TGTGCCAGCAGCAGCTCCAGGGGAGAGACCCAGTACTTC.

This clone was counted only a few times. The chain is built from TRBV9 and TRBJ2-5, with a tentative D call TRBD2 (6 bases). The DNA end is a closer match to TRBJ2-7, so the J assignment may be wrong. This CDR3 region has 13 residues. Germline CDR1 and CDR2: SGDLS and YYNGEE. CDR3 loop: CASARDFSYEQYF. CDR3 sequence (DNA): TGTGCCAGCGCCCGGGACTTCTCCTACGAGCAGTACTTC.

This clone was picked up a small number of times. The chain recombines TRBV2 with TRBJ1-2; TRBD1 aligns across 7 bases. Germline V gene sequence: CDR1 SNHLY, CDR2 FYNNEI. The ends lost 5 bases at V and 4 bases at J; junction bases unmatched: 7. CDR3 length: 14 amino acids. This chain's CDR3 is CASSRQGVTYGYTF. Here the CDR3 DNA reads TGTGCCAGCAGTCGTCAGGGGGTCACCTATGGCTACACCTTC.

V usage is TRBV6-5 and J usage is TRBJ2-5; 8 nucleotides agree with TRBD2. Germline assignment: CDR1 MNHEY and CDR2 SVGAGI. V was pared by 5 bases and J by 1 base, with 6 bases of the junction left unmatched. The CDR3 runs 15 residues. The CDR3 sequence is CASSGLRGVQETQYF. The CDR3 DNA reads TGTGCCAGCAGTGGACTGCGGGGGGTCCAAGAGACCCAGTACTTC.

This clone was seen repeatedly, ten times or more. V gene TRBV29-1 combines with J gene TRBJ1-2, with D possibly TRBD1 on 5 matching bases. The CDR3 consists of 13 residues. In germline, CDR1 is SQVTM, CDR2 ANQGSEA. V gave up 4 bases and J gave up 8 bases, with 17 bases separating them. The CDR3, as DNA: TGCAGCGTTGTGGCCGGAGGGGCCAGGGGCTACACCTTC. The encoded protein is CSVVAGGARGYTF.

This clone was seen a handful of times. This sequence joins TRBV29-1 and TRBJ2-3; D is possibly TRBD2 (6 bases). Trimming removed 7 bases at V and 6 bases at J, with 17 bases between. The germline CDR1 and CDR2 sequences are SQVTM and ANQGSEA. The CDR3 has 13 amino acids. The CDR3 nucleotides read TGCAGCGCGGGACTCACCATCCAGGATACGCAGTATTTT. Its protein is CSAGLTIQDTQYF.

This CDR3 is CASSLTVSSWDTEAFF. In DNA, the CDR3 is TGCGCCAGCAGCTTAACAGTATCCTCGTGGGACACTGAAGCTTTCTTT. This chain links TRBV5-1 with TRBJ1-1; unclear D gene. The CDR3 has 16 amino acids. V lost 2 bases, J lost 3 bases, and 17 bases lay in between. Germline V gene lookup returns CDR1 SGHRS and CDR2 YFSETQ.

The V and J genes are TRBV5-5 and TRBJ2-3, with 9 positions matching TRBD1. CDR1 is SGHKS, CDR2 YYEKEE, per germline (reference sequence). Trimming took 0 bases from V and 2 from J; bases not matched to a gene: 7. The CDR3 covers 17 residues. CDR3 nucleotide sequence: TGTGCCAGCAGCTTGGAGAAGGGGACAGGGCCCACAGATACGCAGTATTTT. This encodes CASSLEKGTGPTDTQYF.

This clone was seen only a few times. This chain links TRBV4-3 with TRBJ1-5; 7 bases match TRBD1. Trimming took 4 bases from V and 0 from J; bases not matched to a gene: 3. The CDR3 spans 15 residues. Germline V gives CDR1 LGHNA, CDR2 YSLEER. The CDR3 protein is CASSRDRDSNQPQHF. CDR3 coding DNA: TGCGCCAGCAGCCGGGACAGAGATAGCAATCAGCCCCAGCATTTT.

The chain links TRBV9 to TRBJ2-3; D not certain. Germline V lookup: CDR1 SGDLS, CDR2 YYNGEE. V dropped 10 bases and J dropped 0 bases, with 9 bases sitting between them. The CDR3 is 12 amino acids. The CDR3 nucleotides are TGTGCCCGGAGACTGAGCACAGATACGCAGTATTTT. This translates into CARRLSTDTQYF.

CDR3: CASSPGQGTEAFF. CDR3 DNA sequence: TGTGCCAGCAGCCCAGGCCAGGGCACTGAAGCTTTCTTT. V usage is TRBV9 and J usage is TRBJ1-1; perhaps TRBD1 as D (5 bases). In germline, CDR1 is SGDLS, CDR2 YYNGEE. The V end was cut by 4 bases, the J end by 4 bases, with 11 bases between. This CDR3 contains 13 residues.

CDR3 nucleotides: TGTGCCAGCAGCTTCCGCGGAGGGGAGGACGAGCAGTACTTC. It yields the protein CASSFRGGEDEQYF. The V gene is TRBV7-3, the J gene TRBJ2-7; possibly TRBD2 for D (6 bases). Germline CDR1 and CDR2: SGHTA and FQGTGA. The CDR3 spans 14 residues. The V end was cut by 3 bases, the J end by 5 bases, with 14 bases between.